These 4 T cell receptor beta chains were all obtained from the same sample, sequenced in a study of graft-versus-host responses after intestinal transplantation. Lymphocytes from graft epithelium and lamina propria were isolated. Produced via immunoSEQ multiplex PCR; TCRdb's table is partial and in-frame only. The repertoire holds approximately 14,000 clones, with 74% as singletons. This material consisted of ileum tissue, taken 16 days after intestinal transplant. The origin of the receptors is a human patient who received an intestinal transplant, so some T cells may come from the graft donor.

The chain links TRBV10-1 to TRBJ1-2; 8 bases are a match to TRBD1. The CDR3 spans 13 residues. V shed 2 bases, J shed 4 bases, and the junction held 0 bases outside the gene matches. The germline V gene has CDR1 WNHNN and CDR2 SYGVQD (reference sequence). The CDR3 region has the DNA TGCGCCAGCAGTGAGACAGGGGGCTATGGCTACACCTTC. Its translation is CASSETGGYGYTF.

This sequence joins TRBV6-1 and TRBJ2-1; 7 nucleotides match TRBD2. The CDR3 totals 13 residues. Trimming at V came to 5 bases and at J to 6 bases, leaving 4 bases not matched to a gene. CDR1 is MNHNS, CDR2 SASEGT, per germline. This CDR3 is CASSTTSPNEQFF. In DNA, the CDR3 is TGTGCCAGCAGTACGACTAGCCCCAATGAGCAGTTCTTC.

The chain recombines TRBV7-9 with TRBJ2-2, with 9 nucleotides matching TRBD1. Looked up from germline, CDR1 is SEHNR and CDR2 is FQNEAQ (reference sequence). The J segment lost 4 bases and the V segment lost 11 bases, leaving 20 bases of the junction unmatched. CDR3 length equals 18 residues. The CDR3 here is CAHPNVPTGGQVTGELFF. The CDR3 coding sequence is TGTGCCCACCCCAATGTACCGACAGGGGGTCAAGTCACCGGGGAGCTGTTTTTT.

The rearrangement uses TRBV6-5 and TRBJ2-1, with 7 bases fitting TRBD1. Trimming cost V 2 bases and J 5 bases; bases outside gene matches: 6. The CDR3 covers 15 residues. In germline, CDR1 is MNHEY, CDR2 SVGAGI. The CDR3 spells CASSYVTGSHNEQFF. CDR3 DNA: TGTGCCAGCAGTTACGTGACAGGGAGCCACAATGAGCAGTTCTTC.